Below, one TCR beta chain is given with its context. In this sample, this clone turned up a few times. Its recognized antigen is unknown. The record has no base qualities; no much larger clone is one base away. The data derive from a study of OX40 agonist ivuxolimab in advanced cancers. With respect to the entire study: Ivuxolimab was a fully human IgG2 agonistic monoclonal antibody targeting the costimulatory receptor OX40 (CD134). Intravenous ivuxolimab was administered to patients every 2 weeks at six dose levels: 0.01, 0.1, 0.3, 1.5, 3 and 10 mg/kg. Among the approximately 50 dose-escalation patients, approximately 20 had hepatocellular carcinoma, approximately 15 melanoma, 9 renal cell carcinoma and 9 head and neck cancer. In the dose-escalation cohort, more than 75% of patients were male, and the mean age was around 60 years, with a range of roughly 20 to 80. Patients were allowed to have had prior anti-PD-1, anti-PD-L1 or anti-CTLA-4 therapy, and roughly two fifths of the dose-escalation patients had been treated with checkpoint inhibitors. Partial responses were achieved by three dose-escalation patients, of whom one had hepatocellular carcinoma and two had cutaneous melanoma. Peripheral TCRbeta sequencing aimed to test whether ivuxolimab altered TCR sequence diversity and caused clonal T-cell expansion. The paper describes the monotherapy dose-escalation part (N of about 54 patients) of the phase I trial of ivuxolimab. Broader findings and caveats from the paper: In partial responders in the 0.1-3.0 mg/kg groups, normalized peripheral clonal expansion was found to be among the lowest, especially among CD8+ T cells. At doses of 0.1 to 3.0 mg/kg, clonal expansion of both CD4+ and CD8+ T cells in blood was seen between baseline and week 6. The antigen specificity of the clonally expanded peripheral T cells was not determined. Low levels of normalized T-cell clonal expansion were also seen in some patients who did not respond. On average, CD8+ T cells showed more expanded clones than CD4+ T cells after ivuxolimab.

Patients with autoimmune disease history or receiving systemic immunosuppression were excluded from the trial. Peripheral blood for TCR sequencing was collected from all dose cohorts at baseline, on cycle 4 day 1, and on cycle 7 day 1. The samples were taken from a phase I, first-in-human, multicenter, open-label dose-escalation trial of ivuxolimab. Adults with locally advanced or metastatic melanoma, renal cell, hepatocellular, or head and neck squamous cell carcinoma were enrolled in the trial. Before TCR sequencing, CD4+ T cells and CD8+ T cells were sorted from peripheral blood as separate populations. Genomic DNA was isolated from the sorted cells so that the TCRbeta CDR3 region could be sequenced. TCRbeta CDR3 regions were sequenced using the immunoSEQ Assay. Here the immuneACCESS table is served through TCRdb, limited to in-frame sequences with V and J called. Missing clones are a known gap in these copies; in checked studies unresolved V genes cover under half, and the rest lacks a known reason. The sample table records around 130,000 clones; about 94% of these occur just once. Roughly 0.15% of the sample lies in the top ten.

The junction carries 9 bases between V and J, which are trimmed by 2 bases and 5 bases respectively. Reading from cysteine to phenylalanine, the CDR3 counts 13 amino acids. Of all the DNA, just the CDR3 is kept, 39 bases in frame from base 1. From a lookup of the germline V gene, CDR1 and CDR2 are SGHTA and FQGTGA. The TCR was taken from an adult with an advanced solid tumor such as melanoma, head and neck, liver or kidney cancer. The material was CD4+ or CD8+ T cells sorted from blood, obtained in a trial of the OX40 agonist ivuxolimab. This chain joins TRBV7-3 to TRBJ1-1; TRBD1 could be the D gene, as 6 bases match. The CDR3 protein sequence reads: CASSLVQGTEAFF. The DNA sequence follows: TGTGCCAGCAGCTTAGTACAGGGAACTGAAGCTTTCTTT.